These T cell receptor beta chains were read from a single sample in a study of blood T cell repertoires in COVID-19. Here immunoSEQ multiplex PCR was the method, and the copy in TCRdb shows in-frame clones only, minus some. The sample has approximately 110,000 clones, approximately 90% seen once. Sequenced: peripheral blood. The receptors originated from a man aged 45-65 years with COVID-19, enrolled during active disease. Both conserved end residues are part of each CDR3. Size values are once, few and many counts, or a class for expanded clones, and some rows have none.

V gene: TRBV2
clone size: .
CDR3 protein: CASSVVRAYEQYF

V gene: TRBV7-9
clone size: .
CDR3 protein: CASSFAMPNTEAFF

V gene: TRBV2
clone size: once
CDR3 protein: CGHGRNTGELFF

V gene: TRBV13
clone size: .
CDR3 protein: CASSLGQNQPQHF

V gene: TRBV25-1
clone size: .
CDR3 protein: CASSEGQGALTEAFF

V gene: TRBV1
clone size: .
CDR3 protein: CTSSQRLGRAFNEQFF

V gene: TRBV4-1
clone size: .
CDR3 protein: CASSLTGGETQYF

V gene: TRBV10-3
clone size: .
CDR3 protein: CAISESGDINNEQFF

V gene: TRBV25-1
clone size: .
CDR3 protein: CASSEGDRAAETQYF

V gene: TRBV20-1
clone size: .
CDR3 protein: CSAPHYGYTF

V gene: TRBV9
clone size: once
CDR3 protein: CASSVGLAGVYEQFF

V gene: TRBV10-3
clone size: few
CDR3 protein: CATQREDEQFF

V gene: TRBV2
clone size: .
CDR3 protein: CASSIRGWTDTQYF

V gene: TRBV6-5
clone size: .
CDR3 protein: CASSYWAPNEKLFF

V gene: TRBV2
clone size: .
CDR3 protein: CASTLGLAGTGEQFF

V gene: TRBV4-1
clone size: once
CDR3 protein: CASSQVAGGNPWEQYF

V gene: TRBV12-3/TRBV12-4
clone size: .
CDR3 protein: CASSFTRGETQYF

V gene: TRBV2
clone size: .
CDR3 protein: CASSERTGLVAGELFF

V gene: TRBV7-9
clone size: .
CDR3 protein: CASSFGTEAFF

V gene: TRBV6-5
clone size: .
CDR3 protein: CASRLAGLNRQFF

V gene: TRBV7-3
clone size: .
CDR3 protein: CASSLTNGGETQYF

V gene: TRBV4-3
clone size: .
CDR3 protein: CASSQGTGYNSPLHF

V gene: TRBV2
clone size: .
CDR3 protein: CASRTEYGYTF

V gene: TRBV5-1
clone size: .
CDR3 protein: CASSLGLAGVHVFDEQFF

V gene: TRBV28
clone size: .
CDR3 protein: CASSPPELAQASTDTQYF